The 8 T cell receptor beta chains given below trace back to one sample, sequenced in a study of tumor and adjacent non-tumor tissue in lung cancer (dated by TCRdb to 2017 to 2018). RNA was isolated from bulk, unsorted tissue, and RNA quality was assessed with a NanoDrop ND-1000 and an Agilent 2100. Normal lung samples were distant non-tumor tissue taken more than 3 cm from the tumor edge. Libraries were made using multiplex PCR. The instrument was an Illumina HiSeq 2500. TCRbeta libraries were constructed through three rounds of nested PCR with primers (Table S4) according to protocols adapted from ARM-PCR. The public reads were reanalyzed by TCRdb: fastp trimming at Q25, MiXCR alignment, in-frame beta chains only. When rows share a CDR3 protein, they turn into one entry using the most common DNA and genes. The table for this sample lists about 77,000 distinct CDR3 sequences; around 76% of them were counted only once. Jointly, the top ten make up around two fifths of the sample.

The specimen sequenced was distant non-tumor lung tissue. The source is a man between 70 and 80 years old with non-small cell lung cancer.

Turning to this clonotype: As the CDR3 is not closed by the conserved phenylalanine or tryptophan, this likely results from a read error. Because the CDR3's place on the DNA is in doubt, the DNA is left out and the CDR3 is given as listed by TCRdb. This chain connects TRBV5-4 to TRBJ2-3; TRBD1, the table's D call, lacks a check against the DNA. The CDR3 adds up to 13 amino acids, both ends counted. CDR1 and CDR2 from the germline V gene are SGHNT and YYREEE (reference sequence). The CDR3: CASSLQGPDTRYV.

Of note for this clonotype: At one of its ends the junction is not consistent with the germline gene, which may arise from a read error. The V gene is TRBV13, the J gene TRBJ2-1, with a possible D match to TRBD1 (6 bases). CDR1 is PRHDT and CDR2 is FYEKMQ in the germline V gene (reference sequence). The CDR3 is 15 amino acids. CDR3 bases: TGTGCCAGCAGTTACAGGGTGCTCAAGCCCAATGAGCAGCTCTTC. This gives the protein CASSYRVLKPNEQLF. Filled out from reference TRBV13 and TRBJ2-1, the complete variable domain reads AAGVIQSPRHLIKEKRETATLKCYPIPRHDTVYWYQQGPGQDPQFLISFYEKMQSDKGSIPDRFSAQQFSDYHSELNMSSLELGDSALYFCASSYRVLKPNEQLFGPGTRLTVL.

Remarks on this clonotype: A much larger clonotype is one base distant, so this may be a read error. V and J are TRBV29-1 and TRBJ2-1; 10 bases agree with TRBD2. This CDR3 spans 15 amino acids. Trimming removed 3 bases from V and 11 bases from J; junction bases left unmatched: 13. Germline CDR1 is SQVTM and CDR2 is ANQGSEA. The CDR3 loop is CSVDGLAVSMNQQFF. CDR3 coding DNA: TGCAGCGTTGACGGACTAGCGGTTAGTATGAATCAGCAGTTCTTC.

On this clonotype: The final CDR3 position lacks the conserved phenylalanine or tryptophan, pointing to a likely read error. The chain couples TRBV20-1 to TRBJ2-3, with TRBD2 matching 8 bases. Germline-derived CDR1 and CDR2 are DFQATT and SNEGSKA (reference sequence). The CDR3 length is 15 residues. CDR3 bases: TGTAGTGCTAATCCTAACGGGAGGGCCAGAGATACGCAGTATATT. Translated, it gives CSANPNGRARDTQYI.

In regard to this clonotype: The CDR3 carries no conserved terminal phenylalanine or tryptophan, so it likely arises from a read error. The chain couples TRBV11-2 to TRBJ2-5; 9 bases align to TRBD1. CDR1 and CDR2 from the germline V gene are SGHAT and FQNNGV. There are 15 residues in the CDR3. CDR3 protein: CVSSFGQGKLETQYL. CDR3 DNA: TGTGTCAGCAGCTTCGGACAGGGGAAATTAGAGACCCAGTACTTA.

This clonotype was observed a few times. This may be a read error, as it is one base from a much larger clone. This chain links TRBV6-5 with TRBJ1-2; D gene uncertain. The CDR3 runs to 14 residues. Germline V gene data show CDR1 as MNHEY and CDR2 as SVGAGI. V lost 6 bases and J 1 base, leaving 12 bases between the germline ends. The CDR3 loop reads CASRRTADNYGYTF. For the CDR3, the DNA is TGTGCCAGCAGACGCACGGCGGATAACTATGGCTACACCTTC.

The gene calls are TRBV6-5 and TRBJ2-6, with 9 bases lining up with TRBD1. V dropped 4 bases and J dropped 3; count of bases not matched to a gene: 7. Per germline, CDR1 MNHEY and CDR2 SVGAGI. The CDR3 length is 17 residues. The CDR3 nucleotides are TGTGCCAGCAGTTTCTGGACAGGGGCCTTTGGGGCCAACGTCCTGACTTTC. It yields the protein CASSFWTGAFGANVLTF.

About this clonotype: The CDR3 carries no conserved terminal phenylalanine or tryptophan, so it likely arises from a read error. The chain couples TRBV11-3 to TRBJ2-1; 14 positions match TRBD2. Germline-derived CDR1 and CDR2 are SGHNT and YENEEA. This CDR3 region has 15 residues. CDR3 residues: CASSRLAGGYKEQFV. In DNA, the CDR3 is TGTGCCAGCAGTCGACTAGCGGGGGGGTACAAAGAGCAGTTCGTC.